The next 21 T cell receptor beta chains were all read from a single sample in a study of OX40 agonist ivuxolimab in advanced cancers. Repertoires were generated with immunoSEQ multiplex PCR, while TCRdb's copy carries only in-frame clones and drops some. The repertoire holds 45,000 to 55,000 clones, approximately 85% seen once, with around 9% in the top ten. This specimen was CD4+ or CD8+ T cells sorted from blood, taken in a trial of the OX40 agonist ivuxolimab. The receptors shown here come from an adult with an advanced solid tumor such as melanoma, head and neck, liver or kidney cancer.

The J gene is TRBJ1-1, the V gene TRBV7-6, with unresolved D. The CDR3 sequence is 12 residues long. V lost 6 bases and J lost 7, with 12 bases in between. The germline CDR1 and CDR2 sequences are SGHVS and FNYEAQ. CDR3: CASRGSFDEAFF. The CDR3 coding sequence is TGTGCCAGCAGGGGGTCTTTCGATGAAGCTTTCTTT. Looking up the rest from reference TRBV7-6 and TRBJ1-1 gives the full variable domain: GAGVSQSPRYKVTKRGQDVALRCDPISGHVSLYWYRQALGQGPEFLTYFNYEAQQDKSGLPNDRFSAERPEGSISTLTIQRTEQRDSAMYRCASRGSFDEAFFGQGTRLTVV.

This rearrangement joins TRBV28 to TRBJ1-5; D is perhaps TRBD1 (6 bases). Trimming removed 11 bases from V and 3 bases from J, with 17 bases in between. CDR1 and CDR2 (germline): MDHEN, SYDVKM. The CDR3 covers 14 residues. DNA for the CDR3: TGTGCCCACGTCGCCGGGGGCCACAATCAGCCCCAGCATTTT. Translated: CAHVAGGHNQPQHF. Full variable domain (rest looked up from reference TRBV28 and TRBJ1-5): DVKVTQSSRYLVKRTGEKVFLECVQDMDHENMFWYRQDPGLGLRLIYFSYDVKMKEKGDIPEGYSVSREKKERFSLILESASTNQTSMYLCAHVAGGHNQPQHFGDGTRLSIL.

A single count supports this clone. Other DNA sequences of this sample code for an identical CDR3. The CDR3 DNA reads as TGTGCCAGCAGTCTTCGGACAGGGGGCTTTTATATGAACACTGAAGCTTTCTTT. Translation: CASSLRTGGFYMNTEAFF. The chain couples TRBV2 to TRBJ1-1; 11 nucleotides match TRBD1. This CDR3 is 18 amino acids long. Per the germline V gene, CDR1 is SNHLY and CDR2 is FYNNEI. With 5 bases clipped from V and 0 bases from J, the junction kept 11 bases outside the gene matches.

V usage is TRBV9 and J usage is TRBJ1-5, with TRBD1 as a possible D gene (5 bases). Deletions cut 5 bases from V and 0 bases from J, with 12 bases between. The CDR3 consists of 15 residues. Germline CDR1 is SGDLS and CDR2 is YYNGEE. As DNA, the CDR3 is TGTGCCAGCAGTAGGGGTGTGAATAGCAATCAGCCCCAGCATTTT. Its protein product is CASSRGVNSNQPQHF. Full variable domain (missing parts from reference TRBV9 and TRBJ1-5): DSGVTQTPKHLITATGQRVTLRCSPRSGDLSVYWYQQSLDQGLQFLIQYYNGEERAKGNILERFSAQQFPDLHSELNLSSLELGDSALYFCASSRGVNSNQPQHFGDGTRLSIL.

The chain joins TRBV6-5 to TRBJ2-2; D is tentatively TRBD1 or TRBD2 (5 bases each). Germline lookup yields CDR1 MNHEY and CDR2 SVGAGI. The CDR3 contains 15 residues. With 8 bases removed from V and 0 bases from J, the gap between germline ends came to 13 bases. The CDR3 loop is CASLRGAPNTGELFF. CDR3 sequence (DNA): TGTGCCAGCCTTAGGGGAGCCCCGAACACCGGGGAGCTGTTTTTT.

The chain employs TRBV6-5 and TRBJ2-4, with D maybe TRBD2 (5 bases). The CDR3 is made up of 14 amino acids. Germline V CDR1 and CDR2: MNHEY, SVGAGI. Trimming removed 8 bases from V and 0 bases from J, with 11 bases in between. Here the CDR3 reads CASHEGLAKNIQYF. The DNA for the CDR3 is TGTGCCAGCCACGAGGGTCTAGCCAAAAACATTCAGTACTTC.

Regarding this clone: Other DNA sequences in this sample translate to the same CDR3. The chain links TRBV11-2 to TRBJ2-2; 11 nucleotides align to TRBD2. The CDR3 runs to 15 residues. V shed 5 bases, J shed 6 bases, and the junction held 5 bases outside the gene matches. The germline V gene encodes CDR1 SGHAT and CDR2 FQNNGV. CDR3 region: CASSPRTSGSGELFF. As DNA, the CDR3 is TGTGCCAGCAGCCCCCGGACTAGCGGGTCCGGGGAGCTGTTTTTT.

J is TRBJ2-3 and V is TRBV7-9; D might be TRBD2 (6 bases). Trimming left V 5 bases short and J 0 bases short, with 9 bases between. Germline lookup yields CDR1 SEHNR and CDR2 FQNEAQ (reference sequence). CDR3 length: 14 residues. CDR3 loop: CASSPTSSTDTQYF. CDR3 bases: TGTGCCAGCAGCCCCACTAGCAGCACAGATACGCAGTATTTT.

V and J are TRBV7-2 and TRBJ2-1, with 12 bases matching TRBD2. Germline-derived CDR1 and CDR2 are SGHTA and FQGNSA. This CDR3 has 16 amino acids. The V gene end was trimmed by 6 bases and the J gene end by 0 bases; junction bases not matched to a gene: 3. The CDR3 reads CASRTSGSVSYNEQFF. The CDR3 DNA reads as TGTGCCAGCAGGACTAGCGGGAGTGTCTCCTACAATGAGCAGTTCTTC.

J is TRBJ2-5 and V is TRBV10-3; 9 bases align to TRBD1. The junction had 9 bases not matched to a gene; V was cut back by 6 bases and J by 4 bases. Germline assignment: CDR1 ENHRY and CDR2 SYGVKD. The CDR3 loop spans 15 amino acids. CDR3 protein: CAISHPGQGLETQYF. CDR3 nucleotide sequence: TGTGCCATCAGCCATCCGGGACAGGGCCTAGAGACCCAGTACTTC.

The chain links TRBV6-5 to TRBJ2-3; D gene ambiguous. The CDR3 loop spans 12 amino acids. Germline CDR1 is MNHEY and CDR2 is SVGAGI. Trimming left V 5 bases short and J 5 bases short, with 8 bases between. The CDR3 sequence is CASSKHRDTQYF. DNA for the CDR3: TGTGCCAGCAGTAAACACAGAGATACGCAGTATTTT.

This clone qualifies as medium-sized. The chain recombines TRBV2 with TRBJ1-4, with D tentatively TRBD1 (5 bases). The length of the CDR3 is 15 residues. V shed 2 bases and J shed 7 bases, with 14 bases lying between them. Germline V gives CDR1 SNHLY, CDR2 FYNNEI. The CDR3 bases are TGTGCCAGCAGTGAAATCGAGGGGTTTGGTGAAAAACTGTTTTTT. It yields the protein CASSEIEGFGEKLFF.

The gene calls are TRBV19 and TRBJ1-2, with a possible D match to TRBD1 (6 bases). This CDR3 contains 16 residues. Deletions cut 4 bases from V and 7 bases from J, with 22 bases between. Germline V gene lookup returns CDR1 LNHDA and CDR2 SQIVND (reference sequence). The CDR3 DNA reads TGTGCCAGTAGTACCCTTGGTTTACAGGGCTTTCGTGGCTACACCTTC. Translated: CASSTLGLQGFRGYTF.

J is TRBJ2-5 and V is TRBV29-1; no reliable D call. The CDR3 extends over 12 amino acids. Trimming cost V 4 bases and J 2 bases, with 8 bases left between them. Looked up from germline, CDR1 is SQVTM and CDR2 is ANQGSEA. CDR3 nucleotides: TGCAGCGTTGCAAGGACGCAAGAGACCCAGTACTTC. Its protein product is CSVARTQETQYF.

The V gene is TRBV6-1, the J gene TRBJ2-1; 8 positions agree with TRBD1. Germline loops: CDR1 MNHNS, CDR2 SASEGT. CDR3 length: 14 residues. The V gene end was trimmed by 8 bases and the J gene end by 9 bases; junction bases not matched to a gene: 12. Here the CDR3 reads CASPPTGTGREQFF. The DNA for the CDR3 is TGTGCCAGCCCCCCTACCGGGACAGGACGTGAGCAGTTCTTC.

This sequence joins TRBV11-2 and TRBJ2-7; D might be TRBD2 (6 bases). CDR3 length: 14 amino acids. V was pared by 7 bases and J by 2 bases, with 15 bases between. Germline V CDR1 and CDR2: SGHAT, FQNNGV. The CDR3 bases are TGTGCCAGCACCATTAGCGGTCCTACCTACGAGCAGTACTTC. It specifies CASTISGPTYEQYF.

Comments on this clone: Other DNA sequences in the same sample also yield this CDR3. This chain links TRBV5-1 with TRBJ1-1, with TRBD1 as a possible D gene (5 bases). V lost 0 bases to trimming and J lost 5 bases, with 11 bases between them. The CDR3 is 14 amino acids. Germline V CDR1 and CDR2: SGHRS, YFSETQ. The CDR3 loop is CASSLAGGGTEAFF. The DNA of the CDR3 is TGCGCCAGCAGCTTGGCCGGGGGGGGGACTGAAGCTTTCTTT.

The rearrangement uses TRBV10-2 and TRBJ2-3; D ambiguous. Germline V gene sequence: CDR1 WSHSY, CDR2 SAAADI. The CDR3 totals 14 residues. V dropped 10 bases and J dropped 2 bases, with 16 bases sitting between them. CDR3 in amino acids: CATNPGKSTDTQYF. The CDR3 DNA sequence: TGCGCCACCAATCCCGGAAAATCCACAGATACGCAGTATTTT.

The chain recombines TRBV7-2 with TRBJ2-1, with D perhaps TRBD2 (6 bases). This CDR3 comprises 15 residues. Germline lookup yields CDR1 SGHTA and CDR2 FQGNSA. V lost 1 base to trimming and J lost 7 bases, with 14 bases between them. The CDR3 is CASSLDAYGGNEQFF. As DNA, the CDR3 is TGTGCCAGCAGCTTAGATGCGTATGGGGGGAATGAGCAGTTCTTC.

The chain uses TRBV6-5 and TRBJ1-5; no definite D call. Trimming pared 6 bases from V and 0 bases from J, leaving 6 bases between. The CDR3 runs 13 residues. The germline V gene has CDR1 MNHEY and CDR2 SVGAGI. The chain's CDR3 is CASSLDSNQPQHF. The CDR3 nucleotides are TGTGCCAGCAGCCTGGATAGCAATCAGCCCCAGCATTTT.

V usage is TRBV28 and J usage is TRBJ2-1, with D hard to call. V shed 3 bases and J shed 9 bases, with 9 bases lying between them. The CDR3 runs to 12 residues. The germline gives CDR1 MDHEN, CDR2 SYDVKM. The CDR3 sequence is CASSLRLGEQFF. The CDR3 region has the DNA TGTGCCAGCAGTTTGAGGTTGGGTGAGCAGTTCTTC.